This T cell receptor beta chain was sequenced in a study of blood T cell repertoires in COVID-19. CDR3 size: 18 residues. Trimming took 4 bases from V and 1 from J, leaving 20 bases between them. Germline lookup yields CDR1 SGHRS and CDR2 YFSETQ. This table comes from immunoSEQ multiplex PCR, and its TCRdb copy is limited to in-frame clones, with some not included. The sample lists 370,000 or so clones, more than 75% seen once, with approximately 1.2% in the top ten. This sequence originates from a man between 25 and 39 years old who had recovered from COVID-19. Material: PBMCs or T cells enriched from blood (not recorded which). This chain uses TRBV5-1 with TRBJ2-2, with D possibly matching TRBD1 (6 bases). The CDR3 sequence is CASSPPRLGALNTGELFF. CDR3 nucleotides: TGCGCCAGCAGCCCTCCCCGCCTGGGGGCTTTGAACACCGGGGAGCTGTTTTTT.